A single sample gave rise to the 23 T cell receptor beta chains below, sequenced in a study of shared T cell receptors in the human thymus. Clones were sequenced by immunoSEQ multiplex PCR, and TCRdb holds only the in-frame ones, with some missing. The table lists under 850,000 clones, over 75% of them singletons. These same records also appear under a second study, on human thymus T cells.

Sequencing used thymocytes. These receptors originate from a boy under two years old with a congenital heart defect.

The chain combines TRBV5-1 with TRBJ2-1; 8 bases are shared with TRBD2. The ends lost 6 bases at V and 0 bases at J; junction bases unmatched: 2. The CDR3 length is 14 residues. Germline values: CDR1 SGHRS, CDR2 YFSETQ. CDR3 sequence (DNA): TGCGCCAGCACCCGGGAGGGCTCCTACAATGAGCAGTTCTTC. Protein: CASTREGSYNEQFF.

The gene calls are TRBV27 and TRBJ2-5; maybe TRBD2 (5 bases). The J call could be wrong; TRBJ2-7 is a better fit for the DNA end. The CDR3 spans 13 residues. Germline-derived CDR1 and CDR2 are MNHEY and SMNVEV (reference sequence). In DNA, the CDR3 is TGTGCCAGCAGTCCCTCGGGGTGCTACGAGCAGTACTTC. This gives the protein CASSPSGCYEQYF.

The J gene is TRBJ2-2, the V gene TRBV18; possible D gene TRBD1, 5 bases. Germline-derived CDR1 and CDR2 are KGHSH and LQKENI. V shed 0 bases and J shed 3 bases, with 11 bases lying between them. The CDR3 sequence is 16 residues long. The CDR3 here is CASSPPKGQDTGELFF. The CDR3 nucleotides are TGTGCCAGCTCACCACCGAAGGGGCAGGACACCGGGGAGCTGTTTTTT.

The rearrangement joins TRBV4-3 to TRBJ2-5; 7 bases fit TRBD1. The DNA end favors TRBJ2-7, so the J call may be wrong. The germline CDR1 and CDR2 sequences are LGHNA and YSLEER. The CDR3 runs to 15 residues. This CDR3 reads CASSQSRDSFYEQYF. CDR3 coding DNA: TGCGCCAGCAGCCAATCCCGGGACAGCTTCTACGAGCAGTACTTC.

This clone showed up just once. The chain joins TRBV5-1 to TRBJ1-2, with 7 bases aligning to TRBD1. The CDR3 contains 16 residues. Germline V lookup: CDR1 SGHRS, CDR2 YFSETQ. V dropped 0 bases and J dropped 2; count of bases not matched to a gene: 7. The CDR3 bases are TGCGCCAGCAGCTTGGCCCTGGGACAGAAAAACTATGGCTACACCTTC. Amino acids: CASSLALGQKNYGYTF.

The genes are TRBV4-3 and TRBJ2-1; D ambiguous. V was clipped by 1 base and J by 0 bases, with 10 bases between them. There are 16 residues in the CDR3. The V gene's germline CDR1 is LGHNA and CDR2 YSLEER. The CDR3 loop is CASSQVERHSYNEQFF. The CDR3 nucleotides are TGCGCCAGCAGCCAAGTGGAGCGCCACTCCTACAATGAGCAGTTCTTC.

This clone came up once. This rearrangement joins TRBV9 to TRBJ2-1; D possibly corresponds to TRBD2 (6 bases). V was pared by 0 bases and J by 7 bases, with 17 bases between. Per germline, CDR1 SGDLS and CDR2 YYNGEE. The length of the CDR3 is 16 residues. CDR3 protein: CASSVVGGRYGNEQFF. CDR3 bases: TGTGCCAGCAGCGTAGTTGGGGGGAGATACGGGAATGAGCAGTTCTTC. Full variable domain (remainder filled in from reference TRBV9 and TRBJ2-1): DSGVTQTPKHLITATGQRVTLRCSPRSGDLSVYWYQQSLDQGLQFLIQYYNGEERAKGNILERFSAQQFPDLHSELNLSSLELGDSALYFCASSVVGGRYGNEQFFGPGTRLTVL.

This clone has just one count. The chain employs TRBV7-9 and TRBJ2-5; 12 positions match TRBD1. In germline, CDR1 is SEHNR, CDR2 FQNEAQ (reference sequence). The CDR3 is 15 amino acids. V shed 4 bases, J shed 5 bases, and the junction held 5 bases outside the gene matches. CDR3 protein: CASSSGTGGMETQYF. The CDR3 nucleotides are TGTGCCAGCAGCTCGGGGACAGGGGGCATGGAGACCCAGTACTTC.

V usage is TRBV6-5 and J usage is TRBJ1-2; 9 nucleotides align to TRBD1. This CDR3 region has 16 residues. The V segment lost 4 bases and the J segment 3 bases; nucleotides outside the gene matches: 9. Germline lookup yields CDR1 MNHEY and CDR2 SVGAGI. Here the CDR3 reads CASSSGQGRKDYGYTF. The CDR3, as DNA: TGTGCCAGCAGTTCGGGACAGGGAAGGAAGGACTATGGCTACACCTTC.

The V gene is TRBV10-3, the J gene TRBJ1-2; tentatively, D is TRBD1 (5 bases). The germline V gene has CDR1 ENHRY and CDR2 SYGVKD. The CDR3 runs 12 residues. The V end was cut by 6 bases, the J end by 4 bases, with 9 bases between. Here the CDR3 reads CAIRGDSYGYTF. For the CDR3, the DNA is TGTGCCATCAGGGGTGACAGCTATGGCTACACCTTC.

This sequence joins TRBV5-1 and TRBJ2-7; 7 nucleotides agree with TRBD1. J was trimmed by 3 bases and V by 0 bases; bases with no gene match: 6. There are 15 residues in the CDR3. Germline V gene sequence: CDR1 SGHRS, CDR2 YFSETQ. Written as DNA, the CDR3 is TGCGCCAGCAGCTTGGATCGGGACAGATACTACGAGCAGTACTTC. Residues: CASSLDRDRYYEQYF.

V usage is TRBV27 and J usage is TRBJ2-5, with D possibly matching TRBD2 (6 bases). V dropped 5 bases and J dropped 3 bases, with 19 bases sitting between them. CDR1 is MNHEY and CDR2 is SMNVEV in the germline V gene (reference sequence). The CDR3 covers 16 residues. The CDR3 is CASSPRRGGSKETQYF. The CDR3 DNA follows: TGTGCCAGCAGTCCTCGCCGTGGGGGGTCGAAAGAGACCCAGTACTTC.

This clone was found once. The genes are TRBV4-1 and TRBJ2-3, with D possibly matching TRBD2 (5 bases). The CDR3 loop spans 17 amino acids. The germline CDR1 and CDR2 sequences are MGHRA and YSYEKL. Trimming removed 4 bases from V and 2 bases from J, with 19 bases in between. DNA for the CDR3: TGCGCCAGCAGCCGCCCCTTTGCAGACTACCACACAGATACGCAGTATTTT. Translation gives CASSRPFADYHTDTQYF.

V usage is TRBV11-3 and J usage is TRBJ2-7, with 9 nucleotides matching TRBD1. Germline-derived CDR1 and CDR2 are SGHNT and YENEEA. V was clipped by 5 bases and J by 3 bases; unmatched bases: 8. The CDR3 length is 15 residues. For the CDR3, the DNA is TGTGCCAGCAGCCCGGGACAGGGAACCTTCTACGAGCAGTACTTC. Translating gives CASSPGQGTFYEQYF.

The V and J genes are TRBV25-1 and TRBJ2-1; TRBD1 aligns across 8 bases. The CDR3 spans 14 residues. Germline assignment: CDR1 MGHDK and CDR2 SYGVNS. The V gene end was trimmed by 5 bases and the J gene end by 5 bases; junction bases not matched to a gene: 5. This chain's CDR3 is CASSTKDRDNEQFF. The CDR3 coding sequence is TGTGCCAGCAGTACAAAGGACAGGGACAATGAGCAGTTCTTC.

The rearrangement links TRBV25-1 to TRBJ1-6; D call uncertain. V shed 6 bases and J shed 1 base, with 10 bases lying between them. This CDR3 region has 15 residues. CDR1 and CDR2 from the germline V gene are MGHDK and SYGVNS. The CDR3 spells CASRSSGSYNSPLHF. CDR3 coding DNA: TGTGCCAGCAGGTCATCAGGATCCTATAATTCACCCCTCCACTTT.

A single count supports this clone. The CDR3 DNA reads TGTGCCAGCAGCGCCACGACTAGCGGGAGCACAGATACGCAGTATTTT. This gives the protein CASSATTSGSTDTQYF. The V gene is TRBV9, the J gene TRBJ2-3, with TRBD2 matching over 10 bases. Looked up from germline, CDR1 is SGDLS and CDR2 is YYNGEE. J lost 0 bases, V lost 3 bases, and 4 bases had no gene match. The CDR3 contains 16 residues.

This chain connects TRBV27 to TRBJ2-1; 7 nucleotides line up with TRBD2. V trimming: 0 bases; J trimming: 10 bases; junction bases outside the gene matches: 18. The CDR3 runs to 18 residues. The germline V gene encodes CDR1 MNHEY and CDR2 SMNVEV (reference sequence). CDR3 bases: TGTGCCAGCAGTTTATCCCCCTTAGCGGGTCATGAGTATGGGGAGCAGTTCTTC. Amino acid sequence: CASSLSPLAGHEYGEQFF.

The chain is built from TRBV11-2 and TRBJ2-7, with TRBD1 matching 9 bases. Per germline, CDR1 SGHAT and CDR2 FQNNGV. J lost 3 bases, V lost 5 bases, and 5 bases had no gene match. The CDR3 runs 14 residues. CDR3 bases: TGTGCCAGCAGCGCGCCGGGACAGGGCTACGAGCAGTACTTC. This gives the protein CASSAPGQGYEQYF.

The chain couples TRBV29-1 to TRBJ2-1, with 8 bases matching TRBD1. The CDR3 runs 12 residues. CDR1 and CDR2 (germline): SQVTM, ANQGSEA. The V and J ends lost 7 bases and 10 bases, in that order; junction bases with no gene match: 9. This chain's CDR3 is CSEGQGIGEQFF. CDR3 nucleotide sequence: TGCAGCGAAGGACAGGGAATAGGGGAGCAGTTCTTC.

The gene calls are TRBV27 and TRBJ1-2; D might be TRBD1 (6 bases). Trimming shortened V by 6 bases and J by 8 bases, and 13 bases separated the two germline ends. Germline values: CDR1 MNHEY, CDR2 SMNVEV (reference sequence). The CDR3 runs 12 residues. CDR3 residues: CASSTTGLGYTF. CDR3 sequence (DNA): TGTGCCAGCAGCACAACAGGGTTGGGCTACACCTTC.

The rearrangement links TRBV23-1 to TRBJ2-3; 7 nucleotides line up with TRBD1. TRBV23-1 is labeled an ORF, and its function is uncertain. V lost 3 bases and J lost 4; bases outside the gene matches: 13. The CDR3 has 17 amino acids. The CDR3 reads CASSHLGQVYSSDTQYF. In DNA, the CDR3 is TGCGCCAGCAGTCACCTCGGACAGGTATACTCCTCAGATACGCAGTATTTT.

This chain joins TRBV10-1 and TRBJ2-7; no definite D call. CDR1 and CDR2 from the germline V gene are WNHNN and SYGVQD (reference sequence). The V end lost 5 bases, the J end lost 3 bases, and 14 bases lay between the germline ends. This CDR3 comprises 14 residues. CDR3: CASSKTGIFYEQYF. In DNA form, the CDR3 reads TGCGCCAGCAGTAAAACCGGTATCTTCTACGAGCAGTACTTC.